Listed here are 27 T cell receptor beta chains from one sample, sequenced in a study of CD8 T cells in ankylosing spondylitis. Findings and caveats of the study: It appeared that ankylosing spondylitis blood was characterized by a TCR beta motif of several highly homologous variants.

One entry per CDR3 protein results from TCRdb running MiXCR on the 5' RACE reads. This sample has 200,000 to 250,000 distinct CDR3 sequences, with about 17% found just once. Their antigen targets remain unknown. Sequencing used blood, either unsorted or a sorted T cell fraction (not recorded which). These receptors all come from a male donor with ankylosing spondylitis.

This clonotype has a handful of counts. J is TRBJ2-2 and V is TRBV28; D is ambiguous. Trimming removed 5 bases at V and 3 bases at J, with 13 bases between. The CDR3 spans 15 residues. Germline assignment: CDR1 MDHEN and CDR2 SYDVKM. The CDR3, as DNA: TGTGCCAGCAGTGCCCCCGGGCTGGACACCGGGGAGCTGTTTTTT. This sequence encodes CASSAPGLDTGELFF.

This clonotype was recorded many times. The gene calls are TRBV5-6 and TRBJ2-1; no firm D call. Per germline, CDR1 SGHDT and CDR2 YYEEEE. The CDR3 is made up of 11 amino acids. V lost 3 bases to trimming and J lost 5 bases, with 3 bases between them. The CDR3 loop reads CASSWDNEQFF. The CDR3 DNA follows: TGTGCCAGCAGCTGGGACAATGAGCAGTTCTTC.

DNA of the CDR3: TGCAGTGCTAGAGGTTTTGGGGGAGAGACCCAGTACTTC. Amino acid sequence: CSARGFGGETQYF. The chain employs TRBV20-1 and TRBJ2-5; D possibly uses TRBD1 or TRBD2 (5 bases each). The CDR3 is 13 amino acids. The V end was cut by 1 base, the J end by 4 bases, with 10 bases between. Germline lookup yields CDR1 DFQATT and CDR2 SNEGSKA (reference sequence).

This clonotype was seen a handful of times. The chain is built from TRBV27 and TRBJ1-2; D ambiguous. The V end lost 3 bases, the J end lost 8 bases, and 10 bases lay between the germline ends. Germline CDR1 and CDR2: MNHEY and SMNVEV (reference sequence). This CDR3 comprises 12 residues. The CDR3 DNA reads TGTGCCAGCAGTTTTACGGGCCCGGGCTACACCTTC. This codes for CASSFTGPGYTF.

The chain has TRBV7-8 and TRBJ1-1, with 10 bases fitting TRBD1. The CDR3 is 16 residues long. With V trimmed by 3 bases and J by 4 bases, 8 bases remained unmatched. Per the germline V gene, CDR1 is SGHVS and CDR2 is FQNEAQ. CDR3: CASSLGQGLVGTEAFF. In nucleotides, the CDR3 is TGTGCCAGCAGCTTGGGACAGGGGTTGGTCGGCACTGAAGCTTTCTTT.

The V gene is TRBV7-6, the J gene TRBJ2-7; D possibly matches TRBD1 or TRBD2 (5 bases each). The CDR3 has 16 amino acids. Germline lookup yields CDR1 SGHVS and CDR2 FNYEAQ. V dropped 5 bases and J dropped 5 bases, with 22 bases sitting between them. This CDR3 is CASSPPETGLGNEQYF. The CDR3 coding sequence is TGTGCCAGCAGCCCACCAGAGACGGGGCTGGGGAACGAGCAGTACTTC.

This chain uses TRBV27 with TRBJ2-2; D is ambiguous. Germline V lookup: CDR1 MNHEY, CDR2 SMNVEV (reference sequence). This CDR3 region has 14 residues. V gave up 3 bases and J gave up 3 bases, with 8 bases separating them. The CDR3 DNA follows: TGTGCCAGCAGTTTCCTTCAAGACACCGGGGAGCTGTTTTTT. It codes for CASSFLQDTGELFF.

This clonotype was observed a few times. The chain recombines TRBV29-1 with TRBJ2-5; D uncertain. V dropped 1 base and J dropped 0 bases, with 9 bases sitting between them. Looked up from germline, CDR1 is SQVTM and CDR2 is ANQGSEA. This CDR3 is 14 amino acids long. This CDR3 reads CSVEGGPYQETQYF. The CDR3 DNA is TGCAGCGTTGAAGGAGGCCCCTACCAAGAGACCCAGTACTTC.

The chain combines TRBV28 with TRBJ2-1; TRBD1 agrees at 9 bases. Trimming removed 2 bases from V and 8 bases from J; junction bases left unmatched: 4. The CDR3 is 14 residues long. CDR1 and CDR2 (germline): MDHEN, SYDVKM. CDR3 in DNA: TGTGCCAGCAGTTTAGGGACAGGGCTACATGAGCAGTTCTTC. Protein: CASSLGTGLHEQFF.

The chain carries TRBV6-5 and TRBJ1-5, with D possibly being TRBD1 (5 bases). Germline lookup yields CDR1 MNHEY and CDR2 SVGAGI. The CDR3 contains 17 residues. The V end lost 2 bases, the J end lost 0 bases, and 14 bases lay between the germline ends. As DNA, the CDR3 is TGTGCCAGCAGTTACGAAGACCCGGGGGATAGCAATCAGCCCCAGCATTTT. Protein product: CASSYEDPGDSNQPQHF.

This clonotype appeared a few times. The chain has TRBV4-3 and TRBJ2-1; tentatively, D is TRBD2 (6 bases). Germline values: CDR1 LGHNA, CDR2 YSLEER. The CDR3 is 15 amino acids. Trimming pared 0 bases from V and 10 bases from J, leaving 16 bases between. The CDR3 coding sequence is TGCGCCAGCAGCCAAGAAGCTTACGGGAGTGCGGAGCAGTTCTTC. As protein: CASSQEAYGSAEQFF.

The chain has TRBV2 and TRBJ2-1, with 12 bases lining up with TRBD2. Germline trimming cut 7 bases from V and 8 bases from J; bases unmatched to any gene: 9. This CDR3 has 15 amino acids. Germline lookup yields CDR1 SNHLY and CDR2 FYNNEI. CDR3 in amino acids: CASIWLAGGMDEQFF. CDR3 coding DNA: TGTGCCAGCATTTGGCTAGCGGGAGGGATGGATGAGCAGTTCTTC.

This chain joins TRBV7-9 and TRBJ1-4; D perhaps matches TRBD1 (5 bases). The germline V gene has CDR1 SEHNR and CDR2 FQNEAQ (reference sequence). The CDR3 contains 15 residues. V was shortened by 5 bases and J by 6 bases, with 16 bases between the two germline ends. This CDR3 reads CASSPTDGLDEKLFF. The CDR3 DNA is TGTGCCAGCAGCCCGACAGACGGGCTAGATGAAAAACTGTTTTTT.

The chain is built from TRBV12-3 or TRBV12-4 and TRBJ2-2, with 8 positions matching TRBD2. The CDR3 consists of 15 residues. Germline trimming cut 7 bases from V and 6 bases from J; bases unmatched to any gene: 10. CDR3 protein: CASNWGTSRAGELFF. DNA of the CDR3: TGTGCCAGCAATTGGGGGACTAGTCGTGCCGGGGAGCTGTTTTTT.

This clonotype was seen a few times. The J gene is TRBJ1-2, the V gene TRBV4-2; D is unresolved. This CDR3 has 16 residues. V was shortened by 2 bases and J by 4 bases, with 17 bases between the two germline ends. Germline values: CDR1 LGHNA, CDR2 YNFKEQ. The CDR3 DNA reads as TGTGCCAGCAGCCAATACCTCAGTTCGGGCCTCTATGGCTACACCTTC. Protein product: CASSQYLSSGLYGYTF.

This clonotype was detected many times. The J gene is TRBJ2-2, the V gene TRBV29-1, with D perhaps matching TRBD1 (6 bases). The CDR3 has 17 amino acids. Germline V lookup: CDR1 SQVTM, CDR2 ANQGSEA. Trimming stripped 0 bases from V and 3 bases from J, with 17 bases between. The CDR3 spells CSVEDESRRGDTGELFF. The CDR3 nucleotides read TGCAGCGTTGAAGATGAGTCACGCAGGGGAGACACCGGGGAGCTGTTTTTT.

This clonotype was counted between two and nine times. V is TRBV5-1 and J is TRBJ2-3; TRBD2 aligns across 11 bases. The CDR3 spans 16 residues. Germline trimming cut 3 bases from V and 5 bases from J; bases unmatched to any gene: 8. The germline gives CDR1 SGHRS, CDR2 YFSETQ. The CDR3 DNA is TGCGCCAGCAGCTCTATGACTAGCGGGGAGGGAGATACGCAGTATTTT. It is translated as CASSSMTSGEGDTQYF.

This chain connects TRBV3-1 to TRBJ2-7, with 8 bases lining up with TRBD2. This CDR3 contains 14 residues. Germline V gives CDR1 LGHDT, CDR2 YNNKEL (reference sequence). The V gene end was trimmed by 4 bases and the J gene end by 5 bases; junction bases not matched to a gene: 7. The DNA of the CDR3 is TGTGCCAGCAGCCCGCCAGCGGGGGCCAACGAGCAGTACTTC. It encodes CASSPPAGANEQYF.

This clonotype was found a few times. The chain carries TRBV5-1 and TRBJ2-1, with a tentative D call TRBD2 (5 bases). This CDR3 is built from 15 residues. The germline CDR1 and CDR2 sequences are SGHRS and YFSETQ. Between the trimmed V and J ends, which lost 4 bases and 9 bases, there was a span of 20 bases. CDR3 protein: CASSIYGSQAGEQFF. The CDR3 DNA is TGCGCCAGCAGCATCTACGGCTCCCAGGCGGGTGAGCAGTTCTTC.

This clonotype was detected a few times. CDR3 coding DNA: TGTGCCAGCAGCTTCGTCGCGGGGGGGCTCACCGGGGAGCTGTTTTTT. This gives the protein CASSFVAGGLTGELFF. V and J are TRBV11-2 and TRBJ2-2; 9 nucleotides match TRBD2. The ends lost 3 bases at V and 4 bases at J; junction bases unmatched: 6. Germline CDR1 reads SGHAT; CDR2 reads FQNNGV. The CDR3 length is 16 residues.

Of note for this clonotype: The conserved phenylalanine or tryptophan normally closing the CDR3 is absent here, so this likely arose from a read error. The chain carries TRBV12-3 or TRBV12-4 and TRBJ2-1, with TRBD1 matching over 11 bases. The CDR3 has 14 amino acids. Trimming cost V 7 bases and J 2 bases; bases outside gene matches: 1. CDR3 nucleotides: TGTGCCAGCAAGGGACAGGGGGCCTACAATGAGCAGTTCTTG. It codes for CASKGQGAYNEQFL.

This clonotype showed up just a few times. J is TRBJ1-6 and V is TRBV5-1; tentative D call: TRBD1 (5 bases). Per the germline V gene, CDR1 is SGHRS and CDR2 is YFSETQ. The V end lost 0 bases, the J end lost 10 bases, and 8 bases lay between the germline ends. This CDR3 spans 13 amino acids. The CDR3: CASSLEGLSPLHF. In DNA form, the CDR3 reads TGCGCCAGCAGCTTGGAGGGGTTATCACCCCTCCACTTT.

This clonotype came up a few times. The V call is TRBV12-3 or TRBV12-4, the J call TRBJ2-1, with D possibly being TRBD1 (5 bases). Deletions cut 1 base from V and 8 bases from J, with 9 bases between. This CDR3 has 13 amino acids. In nucleotides, the CDR3 is TGTGCCAGCAGTTTAGTGGGGCCCGATGAGCAGTTCTTC. Translation gives CASSLVGPDEQFF.

The chain has TRBV19 and TRBJ2-7, with 7 bases aligning to TRBD2. J lost 1 base, V lost 4 bases, and 4 bases had no gene match. The germline gives CDR1 LNHDA, CDR2 SQIVND (reference sequence). This CDR3 is 14 amino acids long. The CDR3 loop reads CASSTSGKSYEQYF. The DNA of the CDR3 is TGTGCCAGTAGTACTAGCGGAAAATCCTACGAGCAGTACTTC.

The rearrangement joins TRBV20-1 to TRBJ2-7, with 8 bases aligning to TRBD2. This CDR3 spans 13 amino acids. The J segment lost 2 bases and the V segment lost 6 bases, leaving 6 bases of the junction unmatched. Germline V gene data show CDR1 as DFQATT and CDR2 as SNEGSKA (reference sequence). CDR3 nucleotide sequence: TGCAGTGCGAGAACTAGCGGCCCCTACGAGCAGTACTTC. Its translation is CSARTSGPYEQYF.

The sample holds a few counts of this clonotype. The rearrangement uses TRBV7-8 and TRBJ2-5; possible D gene TRBD1, 6 bases. Germline V gene sequence: CDR1 SGHVS, CDR2 FQNEAQ. The V gene lost 1 base and the J gene lost 1 base, with 19 bases spanning the gap. CDR3 size: 18 residues. The CDR3 region is CASSLVPETWDTQETQYF. In nucleotides, the CDR3 is TGTGCCAGCAGCTTAGTACCCGAGACTTGGGACACCCAAGAGACCCAGTACTTC.

This sequence joins TRBV7-6 and TRBJ1-1; tentative D call: TRBD1 (5 bases). This CDR3 is 14 amino acids long. V gave up 1 base and J gave up 1 base, with 7 bases separating them. The germline V gene encodes CDR1 SGHVS and CDR2 FNYEAQ. The CDR3 DNA follows: TGTGCCAGCAGCTTAGAGGGGTGGAACACTGAAGCTTTCTTT. It translates to CASSLEGWNTEAFF. The full variable domain, with the rest looked up from reference TRBV7-6 and TRBJ1-1, is GAGVSQSPRYKVTKRGQDVALRCDPISGHVSLYWYRQALGQGPEFLTYFNYEAQQDKSGLPNDRFSAERPEGSISTLTIQRTEQRDSAMYRCASSLEGWNTEAFFGQGTRLTVV.